The clone carrying this TCR beta chain was seen at least ten times. TCRdb used MiXCR to reprocess the 5' RACE reads, holding one entry per CDR3 protein. The table has fewer than 75,000 distinct CDR3 sequences, roughly 4.3% seen once. This sample is part of a study of neurological immune-mediated disorders. V lost 0 bases and J lost 3, with 8 bases in between. The CDR3 sequence is 14 residues long. Per the germline V gene, CDR1 is SGHRS and CDR2 is YFSETQ. The sequence was collected from a man aged 25-40 years with multiple sclerosis. Sequenced material: PBMCs. The chain recombines TRBV5-1 with TRBJ2-3, with D unresolved. DNA for the CDR3: TGCGCCAGCAGCTTGGAGGCCCCGACAGATACGCAGTATTTT. As protein: CASSLEAPTDTQYF. Combining the CDR3 with reference TRBV5-1 and TRBJ2-3 gives the whole variable domain KAGVTQTPRYLIKTRGQQVTLSCSPISGHRSVSWYQQTPGQGLQFLFEYFSETQRNKGNFPGRFSGRQFSNSRSEMNVSTLELGDSALYLCASSLEAPTDTQYFGPGTRLTVL.